This TCR beta chain originates from a study of cytomegalovirus exposure and HLA in healthy donors. It was with 60 Vbeta and 13 Jbeta primers that the PCR ran. TCRdb's table, derived via immunoSEQ multiplex PCR, lists solely in-frame clones and lacks some. The table lists some 99,000 clones, 60% to 80% of them singletons. The V and J ends lost 0 bases and 4 bases respectively, with 7 bases between them. Germline V lookup: CDR1 SEHNR, CDR2 FQNEAQ (reference sequence). CDR3 length: 14 residues. The chain recombines TRBV7-9 with TRBJ1-5; D is uncertain. This clonotype originated in a female donor in good health and CMV-seronegative. The sample was PBMCs. This CDR3 reads CASSLALGNQPQHF. Written as DNA, the CDR3 is TGTGCCAGCAGCTTAGCGCTAGGAAATCAGCCCCAGCATTTT.